This T cell receptor beta chain is drawn from a study of early T cells in non-severe SARS-CoV-2 infection. The CDR3 loop spans 15 amino acids. V lost 5 bases, J lost 5 bases, and 18 bases lay in between. This clonotype showed up just a few times. Each CDR3 protein is one row after TCRdb ran MiXCR on the 5' RACE reads. The sample shows some 64,000 distinct CDR3 sequences, around 20% of them seen only once. This chain connects TRBV12-3 or TRBV12-4 to TRBJ2-5; perhaps TRBD1 as D (5 bases). The TCR sequence derives from an adult who was a healthcare worker with PCR-confirmed SARS-CoV-2 infection or an uninfected control (not recorded which). Sequencing used whole blood, obtained at baseline. The CDR3 coding sequence is TGTGCCAGCAGTACTCGACAGCCACCTCTGGAGACCCAGTACTTC. As protein: CASSTRQPPLETQYF.